These 3 T cell receptor beta chains share one sample of origin, sequenced in a study of blood T cell repertoires in COVID-19. Assay used: immunoSEQ multiplex PCR; TCRdb lists only in-frame clones, some missing. This sample has under 300,000 clones, with around 87% found just once. The sequenced sample consisted of peripheral blood. Receptors were obtained from a woman between 70 and 85 years old with active or convalescent COVID-19.

This clone occurred once. The chain links TRBV13 to TRBJ2-7; D perhaps matches TRBD1 (6 bases). Between the trimmed V and J ends, which lost 5 bases and 5 bases, there was a span of 10 bases. The CDR3 contains 12 residues. Germline CDR1 reads PRHDT; CDR2 reads FYEKMQ (reference sequence). The CDR3 spells CASSPRQDEQYF. The CDR3, as DNA: TGTGCCAGCAGCCCGAGACAGGACGAGCAGTACTTC.

This chain joins TRBV9 and TRBJ1-2, with D unresolved. Between the trimmed V and J ends, which lost 4 bases and 4 bases, there was a span of 20 bases. Germline CDR1 and CDR2: SGDLS and YYNGEE. There are 16 residues in the CDR3. The CDR3 DNA follows: TGTGCCAGCAGCCCCCCTACGGGGAAGGCGAGCTATGGCTACACCTTC. Its protein is CASSPPTGKASYGYTF.

The rearrangement joins TRBV10-3 to TRBJ2-2; 8 nucleotides match TRBD1. CDR3 length equals 15 residues. After removal of 4 bases from V and 4 bases from J, the junction contained 5 bases not matched to a gene. From germline, CDR1 is ENHRY and CDR2 SYGVKD. The CDR3 spells CAISGTGLSTGELFF. In DNA, the CDR3 is TGTGCCATCAGTGGGACAGGGTTGAGCACCGGGGAGCTGTTTTTT.